The clone carrying this T cell receptor beta chain was detected ten times or more. The antigen remains undetermined. This entry belongs to a study of human T cells and chemical hapten exposure. Background on the study: Patients were mainly female, each with alopecia areata, totalis or universalis. Small pooled library volume differences chiefly drove per-sample TCR yield variation. The study, taken as a whole, reports: TCRs at a frequency above 1 in 1000 stayed unchanged with DPC sensitization.

TCRdb reprocessed the RACE reads via MiXCR and lists one record per CDR3 protein. Found here are approximately 400,000 distinct CDR3 sequences, roughly 4.8% of them singletons; the top ten hold roughly 2.4%. Time point: patch test 1, 2 weeks after DPC sensitization. This sample's treatment: therapeutic diphenylcyclopropenone sensitization with weekly scalp DPC. Ahead of each patch test application, blood was drawn. The sample in question was whole blood, obtained in connection with sensitization to the hapten diphenylcyclopropenone (DPC). The sequence was obtained from a woman in her fifties or sixties with alopecia areata. Some clones in this sample may be carry-over from other donors' samples.

The CDR3 sequence: CASSLGDKNYGYTF. In DNA form, the CDR3 reads TGTGCCAGCAGCTTAGGAGACAAGAACTATGGCTACACCTTC. This chain uses TRBV7-8 with TRBJ1-2; D is undetermined. The CDR3 sequence is 14 residues long. CDR1 is SGHVS and CDR2 is FQNEAQ in the germline V gene. The ends were cut back, 1 base at V and 2 bases at J, with 8 bases in the middle.